This T cell receptor (beta chain) came from a study of post-analysis software for immune sequencing data. Study overall: The study covered relapsing-remitting, secondary progressive and progressive-relapsing courses of multiple sclerosis.

On this clonotype: Its antigen is not identified.

The library was made from cDNA and included unique molecular identifiers. cDNA molecules numbering about 490,000 came from approximately 0.91 to 9.4 million T cells. MiXCR, run by TCRdb on the PCR reads, gives a single entry per CDR3 protein. This sample carries more than 450,000 distinct CDR3 sequences, under 40% of them seen once, and the ten largest clones take 6%. Study outcomes and limitations: When patients were compared with controls, four or five TRBV segments were more frequent, TRBV5-6, TRBV5-1 and TRBV20-1 among them. Samples made in the same batch grouped tightly together by F measure. Significantly lower normalized Chao1 diversity was seen in multiple sclerosis patients than in controls.

This CDR3 comprises 16 residues. Germline V lookup: CDR1 DFQATT, CDR2 SNEGSKA (reference sequence). Trimming stripped 0 bases from V and 3 bases from J, with 17 bases between. The J gene is TRBJ1-1, the V gene TRBV20-1; D is unclear. The TCR was taken from a girl aged 2-17 years with multiple sclerosis. Specimen: blood. DNA of the CDR3: TGCAGTGCTAGAGACGGGTCCAGGTCTTACGACACTGAAGCTTTCTTT. It is translated as CSARDGSRSYDTEAFF.